This TCR beta chain was recorded in a study of long-term antiretroviral therapy in people with HIV. Trimming at V came to 6 bases and at J to 4 bases, leaving 4 bases not matched to a gene. Germline CDR1 and CDR2: KGHSH and LQKENI. The CDR3 is 13 residues long. At least one PBMC sample before ART and at least two after were required. Run at survey level, the immunoSEQ assay was version v3.0. Sequenced by immunoSEQ multiplex PCR; TCRdb stores in-frame clones only, minus some. This repertoire shows tens of thousands of clones, approximately 93% found once; its top ten account for approximately 3.9%. Source: unsorted PBMCs, taken 3.1 years after starting antiretroviral therapy. This TCR was recovered from a man between 18 and 35 years old with HIV. J is TRBJ2-7 and V is TRBV18, with TRBD1 identical over 9 bases. CDR3 loop: CASSQGQGYEQYF. The CDR3 DNA is TGTGCCAGCTCCCAAGGACAGGGGTACGAGCAGTACTTC.